This TCR beta chain was recovered during a study of T cells in Graves' hyperthyroidism and ophthalmopathy. Germline CDR1 and CDR2: KGHDR and SFDVKD. The CDR3 totals 15 residues. With 6 bases clipped from V and 5 bases from J, the junction kept 8 bases outside the gene matches. RNA transcripts were the template for amplifying TCR beta CDR3 regions. With the HTBI primer set, the TCR CDR3 went through a first round of RT-PCR. Each CDR3 protein gets one entry after TCRdb re-called the multiplex PCR reads with MiXCR. The sample carries under 250,000 distinct CDR3 sequences, 24% recorded once. This clonotype was detected a few times.

This chain joins TRBV24-1 and TRBJ2-5, with TRBD2 matching 10 bases. The sequence came from a woman in her forties with Graves' ophthalmopathy. The sample comprised blood. The CDR3 sequence: CATSYGTSELETQYF. CDR3 nucleotides: TGTGCCACCAGTTATGGGACTAGCGAATTGGAGACCCAGTACTTC.